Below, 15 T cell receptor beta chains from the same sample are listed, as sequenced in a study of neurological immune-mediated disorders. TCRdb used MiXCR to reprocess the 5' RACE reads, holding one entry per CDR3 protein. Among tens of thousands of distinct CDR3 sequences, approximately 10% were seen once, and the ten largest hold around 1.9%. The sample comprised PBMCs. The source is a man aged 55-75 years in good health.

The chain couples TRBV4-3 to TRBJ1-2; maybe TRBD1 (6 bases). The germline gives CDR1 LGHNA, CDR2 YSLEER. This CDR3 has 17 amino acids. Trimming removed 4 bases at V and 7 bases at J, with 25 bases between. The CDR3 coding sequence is TGCGCCAGCAGCCGCTCAGGGGCAGGGGCGACAGTGGGTGGCTACACCTTC. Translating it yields CASSRSGAGATVGGYTF.

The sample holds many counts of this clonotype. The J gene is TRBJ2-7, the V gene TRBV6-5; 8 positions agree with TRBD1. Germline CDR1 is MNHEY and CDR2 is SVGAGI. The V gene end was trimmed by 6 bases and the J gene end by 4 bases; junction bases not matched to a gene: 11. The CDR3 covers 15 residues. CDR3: CASSHRDRGGYEQYF. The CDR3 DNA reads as TGTGCCAGCAGCCATCGTGACAGGGGAGGTTACGAGCAGTACTTC.

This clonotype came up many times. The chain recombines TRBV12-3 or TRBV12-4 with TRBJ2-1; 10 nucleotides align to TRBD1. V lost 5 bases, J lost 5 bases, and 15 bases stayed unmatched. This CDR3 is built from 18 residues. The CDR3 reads CASSLRQGAHRGDNEQFF. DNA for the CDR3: TGTGCCAGCAGTCTAAGACAGGGGGCTCATAGGGGGGACAATGAGCAGTTCTTC.

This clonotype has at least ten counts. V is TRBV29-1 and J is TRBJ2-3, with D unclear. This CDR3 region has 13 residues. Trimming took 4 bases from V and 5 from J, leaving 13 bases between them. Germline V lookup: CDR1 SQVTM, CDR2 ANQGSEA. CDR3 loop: CSVVAHWGDTQYF. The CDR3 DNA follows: TGCAGCGTTGTGGCCCACTGGGGAGATACGCAGTATTTT.

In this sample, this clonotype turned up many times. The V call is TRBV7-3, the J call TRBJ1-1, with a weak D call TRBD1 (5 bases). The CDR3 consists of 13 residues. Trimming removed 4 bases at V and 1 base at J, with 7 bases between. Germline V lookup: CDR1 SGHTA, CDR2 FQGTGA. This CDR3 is CASSSGPNTEAFF. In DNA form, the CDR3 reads TGTGCCAGCAGCTCGGGGCCGAACACTGAAGCTTTCTTT.

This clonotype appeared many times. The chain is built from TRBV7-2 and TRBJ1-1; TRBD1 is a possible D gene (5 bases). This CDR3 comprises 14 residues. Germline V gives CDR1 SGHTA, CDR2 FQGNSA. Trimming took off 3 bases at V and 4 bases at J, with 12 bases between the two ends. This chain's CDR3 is CASSFDRGTTEAFF. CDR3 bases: TGTGCCAGCAGCTTTGATCGGGGGACCACTGAAGCTTTCTTT.

The DNA for the CDR3 is TGTGCCAGCAGCTTCGTCGGGGGACAAGACTATGGCTACACCTTC. Translating it yields CASSFVGGQDYGYTF. The chain couples TRBV7-2 to TRBJ1-2; TRBD1 might be the D (6 bases). Trimming took 3 bases from V and 3 from J, leaving 14 bases between them. The V gene's germline CDR1 is SGHTA and CDR2 FQGNSA. The CDR3 runs 15 residues.

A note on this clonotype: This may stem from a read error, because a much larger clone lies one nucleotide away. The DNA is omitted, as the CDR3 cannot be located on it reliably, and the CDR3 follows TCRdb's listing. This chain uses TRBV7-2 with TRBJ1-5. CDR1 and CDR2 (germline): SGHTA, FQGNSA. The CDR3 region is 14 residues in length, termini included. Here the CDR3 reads CASSVGGGNQPKHF.

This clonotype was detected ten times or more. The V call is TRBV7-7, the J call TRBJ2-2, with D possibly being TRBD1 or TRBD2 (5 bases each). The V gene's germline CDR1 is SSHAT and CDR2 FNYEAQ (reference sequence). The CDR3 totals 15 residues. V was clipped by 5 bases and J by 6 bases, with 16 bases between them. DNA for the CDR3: TGTGCCAGCAGCGTGGGGACGGAAACGGCCGGGGAGCTGTTTTTT. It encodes CASSVGTETAGELFF.

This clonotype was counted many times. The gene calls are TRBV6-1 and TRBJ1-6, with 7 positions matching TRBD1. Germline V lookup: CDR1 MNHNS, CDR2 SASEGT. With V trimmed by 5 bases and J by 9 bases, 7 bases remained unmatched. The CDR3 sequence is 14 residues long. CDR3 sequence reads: CASSRDREGSPLHF. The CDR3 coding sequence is TGTGCCAGCAGTAGAGACAGGGAGGGTTCACCCCTCCACTTT.

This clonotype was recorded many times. The CDR3 coding sequence is TGTGCCAGCAGGGCCCCTTCGGAAAGACAGAAAGGCTACACCTTC. Translation gives CASRAPSERQKGYTF. The V and J genes are TRBV6-6 and TRBJ1-2, with D possibly TRBD1 on 5 matching bases. This CDR3 has 15 residues. The ends were cut back, 6 bases at V and 8 bases at J, with 22 bases in the middle. CDR1 is MNHNY, CDR2 SVGAGI, per germline (reference sequence).

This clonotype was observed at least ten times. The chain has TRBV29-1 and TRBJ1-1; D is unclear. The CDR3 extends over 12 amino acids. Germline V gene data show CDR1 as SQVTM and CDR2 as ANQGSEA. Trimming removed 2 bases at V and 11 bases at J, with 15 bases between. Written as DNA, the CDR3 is TGCAGCGTTGAATGGTTATCCGAACGGGCTTTCTTT. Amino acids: CSVEWLSERAFF.

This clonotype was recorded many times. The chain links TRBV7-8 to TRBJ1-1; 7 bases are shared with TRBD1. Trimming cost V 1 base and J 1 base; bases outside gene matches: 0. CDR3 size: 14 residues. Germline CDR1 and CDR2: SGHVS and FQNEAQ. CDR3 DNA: TGTGCCAGCAGCTTAGGGGACAGGAACACTGAAGCTTTCTTT. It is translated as CASSLGDRNTEAFF.

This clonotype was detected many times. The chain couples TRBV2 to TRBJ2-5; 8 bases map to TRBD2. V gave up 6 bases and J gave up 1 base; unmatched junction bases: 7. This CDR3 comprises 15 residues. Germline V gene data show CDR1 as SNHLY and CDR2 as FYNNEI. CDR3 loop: CASRVQGLGQETQYF. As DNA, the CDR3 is TGTGCCAGCAGAGTGCAGGGACTAGGCCAAGAGACCCAGTACTTC. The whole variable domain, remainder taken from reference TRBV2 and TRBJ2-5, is EPEVTQTPSHQVTQMGQEVILRCVPISNHLYFYWYRQILGQKVEFLVSFYNNEISEKSEIFDDQFSVERPDGSNFTLKIRSTKLEDSAMYFCASRVQGLGQETQYFGPGTRLLVL.

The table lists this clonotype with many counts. This chain's CDR3 is CASSPGGVTGPQHF. The CDR3 bases are TGTGCCAGCAGCCCCGGGGGGGTGACAGGTCCCCAGCATTTT. The chain recombines TRBV3-1 with TRBJ1-5; TRBD1 is a possible D gene (6 bases). The V end lost 4 bases, the J end lost 10 bases, and 17 bases lay between the germline ends. In germline, CDR1 is LGHDT, CDR2 YNNKEL (reference sequence). The CDR3 is made up of 14 amino acids.